One and the same sample provided the 8 T cell receptor beta chains below, sequenced in a study of CD8 T cells in ankylosing spondylitis. Findings and caveats of the study: In ankylosing spondylitis blood, a motif of about eight highly homologous TCR beta variants appeared characteristic.

TCRdb redid the calling of the 5' RACE reads with MiXCR, one entry per CDR3 protein. The table shows 400,000 or so distinct CDR3 sequences, with roughly a quarter occurring only once. What these receptors recognize is not known. The specimen was blood, either unsorted or a sorted T cell fraction (not recorded which). These receptors were collected from a male donor with ankylosing spondylitis.

This clonotype has more than one count but fewer than ten. This sequence joins TRBV7-2 and TRBJ1-1; possible D gene TRBD1, 5 bases. Germline values: CDR1 SGHTA, CDR2 FQGNSA. Deletions cut 4 bases from V and 0 bases from J, with 9 bases between. This CDR3 is 14 amino acids long. CDR3 sequence reads: CASSYRIMNTEAFF. The CDR3 nucleotides are TGTGCCAGCAGCTACAGGATCATGAACACTGAAGCTTTCTTT.

This clonotype was seen ten or more times. The chain recombines TRBV12-3 or TRBV12-4 with TRBJ1-1; unclear D gene. This CDR3 contains 12 residues. V lost 6 bases and J 4 bases, leaving 9 bases between the germline ends. The DNA of the CDR3 is TGTGCCAGCAGCCGGGTGGGCACTGAAGCTTTCTTT. Amino acid sequence: CASSRVGTEAFF.

This clonotype has just a few counts. This sequence joins TRBV5-1 and TRBJ2-5; 8 bases match TRBD2. Per germline, CDR1 SGHRS and CDR2 YFSETQ. J lost 5 bases, V lost 3 bases, and 12 bases had no gene match. The CDR3 covers 16 residues. Here the CDR3 DNA reads TGCGCCAGCAGCTCCGGAGGAGCGGGAGTCGGCGAGACCCAGTACTTC. Its translation: CASSSGGAGVGETQYF.

The rearrangement uses TRBV11-2 and TRBJ1-5; no clear D. This CDR3 has 13 amino acids. The germline CDR1 and CDR2 sequences are SGHAT and FQNNGV. Trimming removed 5 bases from V and 7 bases from J, with 12 bases in between. The CDR3 DNA sequence: TGTGCCAGCAGCGCCGAGGGCGAACAGCCCCAGCATTTT. Translation: CASSAEGEQPQHF. Together with reference TRBV11-2 and TRBJ1-5, the CDR3 gives the full variable domain: EAGVAQSPRYKIIEKRQSVAFWCNPISGHATLYWYQQILGQGPKLLIQFQNNGVVDDSQLPKDRFSAERLKGVDSTLKIQPAKLEDSAVYLCASSAEGEQPQHFGDGTRLSIL.

This clonotype was recorded many times. The chain has TRBV24-1 and TRBJ2-1; the D gene is possibly TRBD2 (5 bases). Per the germline V gene, CDR1 is KGHDR and CDR2 is SFDVKD. The CDR3 sequence is 15 residues long. Trimming pared 6 bases from V and 3 bases from J, leaving 14 bases between. CDR3 protein: CATSLGVGGYNEQFF. CDR3 nucleotides: TGTGCCACCAGTTTAGGAGTAGGAGGCTACAATGAGCAGTTCTTC.

The gene calls are TRBV20-1 and TRBJ2-3; 13 nucleotides agree with TRBD2. J gave up 1 base and V 2 bases, and 3 bases lay outside the gene matches. CDR3 length equals 16 residues. From germline, CDR1 is DFQATT and CDR2 SNEGSKA (reference sequence). The CDR3 spells CSARTSGRAGTDTQYF. CDR3 in DNA: TGCAGTGCTAGAACTAGCGGGAGGGCCGGCACAGATACGCAGTATTTT.

The rearrangement joins TRBV2 to TRBJ2-1; D is undetermined. The CDR3 has 15 amino acids. Trimming cost V 2 bases and J 0 bases, with 8 bases left between them. Germline loops: CDR1 SNHLY, CDR2 FYNNEI. CDR3 sequence reads: CASSEHPGSYNEQFF. The CDR3 nucleotides are TGTGCCAGCAGTGAACACCCAGGCTCCTACAATGAGCAGTTCTTC.

J is TRBJ2-3 and V is TRBV20-1; D unclear. Trimming left V 5 bases short and J 1 base short, with 10 bases between. CDR1 DFQATT and CDR2 SNEGSKA come from the germline V gene (reference sequence). CDR3 length equals 13 residues. The CDR3 reads CSAWSGGTDTQYF. The CDR3 DNA reads TGCAGTGCTTGGAGTGGGGGCACAGATACGCAGTATTTT.